These 4 T cell receptor beta chains originate from one sample sequenced in a study of control samples from healthy donors and cancer patients. Some clones are missing from TCRdb's copy, which holds only in-frame ones; the method was immunoSEQ multiplex PCR. This table has roughly 100,000 clones, about four fifths appearing once. Sequencing was carried out using blood. Every receptor here comes from a woman aged 45-65 years in good health.

The gene calls are TRBV9 and TRBJ1-5; tentatively, D is TRBD1 (5 bases). The CDR3 sequence is 15 residues long. Germline CDR1 is SGDLS and CDR2 is YYNGEE. Between the trimmed V and J ends, which lost 0 bases and 4 bases, there was a span of 11 bases. The DNA for the CDR3 is TGTGCCAGCAGCGTAGATGGGGCGCTGAATCAGCCCCAGCATTTT. Translated, it gives CASSVDGALNQPQHF. The full variable domain, its missing parts supplied by reference TRBV9 and TRBJ1-5, is DSGVTQTPKHLITATGQRVTLRCSPRSGDLSVYWYQQSLDQGLQFLIQYYNGEERAKGNILERFSAQQFPDLHSELNLSSLELGDSALYFCASSVDGALNQPQHFGDGTRLSIL.

This chain connects TRBV29-1 to TRBJ1-2, with a possible D match to TRBD1 (6 bases). CDR1 is SQVTM, CDR2 ANQGSEA, per germline. V lost 3 bases and J 4 bases, leaving 12 bases between the germline ends. The CDR3 has 13 residues. The CDR3 nucleotides read TGCAGCGTTGAGGACGGACAGACCTATGGCTACACCTTC. Translation: CSVEDGQTYGYTF. Together with reference TRBV29-1 and TRBJ1-2, the CDR3 gives the full variable domain: SAVISQKPSRDICQRGTSLTIQCQVDSQVTMMFWYRQQPGQSLTLIATANQGSEATYESGFVIDKFPISRPNLTFSTLTVSNMSPEDSSIYLCSVEDGQTYGYTFGSGTRLTVV.

This chain links TRBV18 with TRBJ1-3; D not resolved. Germline lookup yields CDR1 KGHSH and CDR2 LQKENI. CDR3 length: 12 residues. Trimming stripped 3 bases from V and 4 bases from J, with 4 bases between. This CDR3 is CASSPSGNTIYF. In DNA form, the CDR3 reads TGTGCCAGCTCACCCTCCGGAAACACCATATATTTT.

The chain combines TRBV11-2 with TRBJ1-3; TRBD1 aligns across 8 bases. The CDR3 has 15 amino acids. With V trimmed by 3 bases and J by 3 bases, 4 bases remained unmatched. Germline assignment: CDR1 SGHAT and CDR2 FQNNGV. The CDR3 here is CASSLDRAHGNTIYF. CDR3 DNA sequence: TGTGCCAGCAGCTTGGACAGGGCGCATGGAAACACCATATATTTT.